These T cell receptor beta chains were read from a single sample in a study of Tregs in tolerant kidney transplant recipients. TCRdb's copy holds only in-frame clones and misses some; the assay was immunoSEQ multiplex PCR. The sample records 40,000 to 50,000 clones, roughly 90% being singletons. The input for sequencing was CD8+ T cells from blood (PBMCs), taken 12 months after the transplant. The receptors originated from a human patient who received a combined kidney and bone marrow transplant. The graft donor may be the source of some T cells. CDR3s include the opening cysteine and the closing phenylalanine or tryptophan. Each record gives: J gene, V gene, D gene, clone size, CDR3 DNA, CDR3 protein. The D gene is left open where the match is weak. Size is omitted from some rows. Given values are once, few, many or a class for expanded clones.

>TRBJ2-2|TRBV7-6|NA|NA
TGTGCCAGCAGCTTAGAAGTTGGTAGCGGGAACACCGGGGAGCTGTTTTTT
CASSLEVGSGNTGELFF
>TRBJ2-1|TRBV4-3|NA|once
TGCGCCAGCAGCCAAGATCTGCAGCGCTTGGGCTCCTACAATGAGCAGTTCTTC
CASSQDLQRLGSYNEQFF
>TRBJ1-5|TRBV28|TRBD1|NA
TGTGCCAGCAGTTTATTGGACAGGGGCAATCAGCCCCAGCATTTT
CASSLLDRGNQPQHF
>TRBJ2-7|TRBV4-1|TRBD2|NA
TGCGCCAGCAGCCAAGATTTACTAGCGGGGGGCTACGAGCAGTACTTC
CASSQDLLAGGYEQYF
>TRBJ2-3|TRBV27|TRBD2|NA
TGTGCCAGCAGTTTATTAACGGGAGGCGCAGATACGCAGTATTTT
CASSLLTGGADTQYF
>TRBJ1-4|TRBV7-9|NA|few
TGTGCCAGCAAACTCAACAGTGCAACTAATGAAAAACTGTTTTTT
CASKLNSATNEKLFF
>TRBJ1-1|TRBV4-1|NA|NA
TGCGCCAGCAGCCCCCACGGGACTGAAGCTTTCTTT
CASSPHGTEAFF
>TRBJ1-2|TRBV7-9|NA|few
TGTGCCAGCAGCCAATTGCCGGTCGATGGCTACACCTTC
CASSQLPVDGYTF
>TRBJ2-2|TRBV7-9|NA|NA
TGTGCCAGCAGCTTAGTAGCTACCGGGGAGCTGTTTTTT
CASSLVATGELFF
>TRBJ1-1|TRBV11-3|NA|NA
TGTGCCAGCAGCCCAGGTGGGTCGACGAACACTGAAGCTTTCTTT
CASSPGGSTNTEAFF
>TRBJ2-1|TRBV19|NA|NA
TGTGCCAGTAGTATTGGTGGGACAGAGCAGTTCTTC
CASSIGGTEQFF
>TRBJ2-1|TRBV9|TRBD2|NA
TGTGCCAGCAGCCCACGTGAGACTAGCGGATACAATGAGCAGTTCTTC
CASSPRETSGYNEQFF
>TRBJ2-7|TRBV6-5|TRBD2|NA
TGTGCCAGCAGTTACGCGGGAGTGTACGAGCAGTACTTC
CASSYAGVYEQYF
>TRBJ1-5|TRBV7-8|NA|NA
TGTGCCAGCAGCCCAGGGGTCCAGCCCCAGCATTTT
CASSPGVQPQHF
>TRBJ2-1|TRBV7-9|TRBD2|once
TGTGCCAGCAGCCCTAAGGACAGGAAGATATCTAGCGGGGGCGAGCAGTTCTTC
CASSPKDRKISSGGEQFF
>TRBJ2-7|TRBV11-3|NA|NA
TGTGCCAGCAGCTTAGTTATAGGGGACGAGCAGTACTTC
CASSLVIGDEQYF
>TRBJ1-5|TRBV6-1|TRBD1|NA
TGTGCCAGCAGTGAAGGAGGGGGACAGGGCGGGCAGCCCCAGCATTTT
CASSEGGGQGGQPQHF
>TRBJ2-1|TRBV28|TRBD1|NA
TGTGCCAGCAGTCCATTACAGGGGGCGCCGGGGAATGAGCAGTTCTTC
CASSPLQGAPGNEQFF
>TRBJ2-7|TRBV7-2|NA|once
TGTGCCAGCAGGCCAATAGCGGACTACGAGCAGTACTTC
CASRPIADYEQYF
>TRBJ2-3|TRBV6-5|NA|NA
TGTGCCAGCAGTTATGTGGGGGGGCGGGGCACAGATACGCAGTATTTT
CASSYVGGRGTDTQYF
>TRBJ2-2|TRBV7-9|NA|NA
TGTGCCAGCAGCTTGTCTTCGAACACCGGGGAGCTGTTTTTT
CASSLSSNTGELFF
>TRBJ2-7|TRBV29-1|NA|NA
TGCAGCGTTGTAGCCTACGAGCAGTACTTC
CSVVAYEQYF
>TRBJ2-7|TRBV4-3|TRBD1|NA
TGCGCCAGCAGCCAAGATTTCGGAGACAGGGCCTACGAGCAGTACTTC
CASSQDFGDRAYEQYF
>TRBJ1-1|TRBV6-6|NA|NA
TGTGCCAGCAGTTACTCGAGGACGGACTTAAACACTGAAGCTTTCTTT
CASSYSRTDLNTEAFF
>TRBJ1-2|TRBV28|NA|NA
TGTGCCAGCAGTAACCACAGGGAGCGAGGTGGCTACACCTTC
CASSNHRERGGYTF
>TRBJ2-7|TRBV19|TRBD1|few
TGTGCCAGTAGTATAACCGGGACAGGGAAGAACGAGCAGTACTTC
CASSITGTGKNEQYF
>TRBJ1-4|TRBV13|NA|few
TGTGCCAGCAACGGGGGAACTGATGAAAAACTGTTTTTT
CASNGGTDEKLFF
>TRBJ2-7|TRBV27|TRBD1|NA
TGTGCCAGCGCGCCGGAGAGGGGGCTCTACGAGCAGTACTTC
CASAPERGLYEQYF
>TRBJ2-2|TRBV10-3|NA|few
TGTGCCATCATAAGCACGAACACCGGGGAGCTGTTTTTT
CAIISTNTGELFF
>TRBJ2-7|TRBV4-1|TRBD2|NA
TGCGCCAGCAGCCACCTGGCCGCGGGGGCCTACGAGCAGTACTTC
CASSHLAAGAYEQYF
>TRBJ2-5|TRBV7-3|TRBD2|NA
TGTGCCAGCAGCCCCAGCGGGGGGGCCGTAGAGACCCAGTACTTC
CASSPSGGAVETQYF
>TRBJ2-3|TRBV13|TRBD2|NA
TGTGCCAGCAGCTCCGAGGGGCTAGCGGGAAGCACAGATACGCAGTATTTT
CASSSEGLAGSTDTQYF
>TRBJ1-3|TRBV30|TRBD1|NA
TGTGCCTGGAGTGTACTAGAGGGACAGGCTTCTGGAAACACCATATATTTT
CAWSVLEGQASGNTIYF
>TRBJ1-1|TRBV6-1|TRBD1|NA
TGTGCCATCGAGGACAGGGTTGAAGCTTTCTTT
CAIEDRVEAFF
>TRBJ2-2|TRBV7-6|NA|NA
TGTGCCAGCAGCTTAGGAGCCAGTCGGGGCACCGGGGAGCTGTTTTTT
CASSLGASRGTGELFF
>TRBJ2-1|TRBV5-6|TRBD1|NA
TGTGCCAGCAGCCCAGCAGGGGGATTGTGGGATAATGAGCAGTTCTTC
CASSPAGGLWDNEQFF